This T cell receptor beta chain was captured in a study of blood T cell repertoires in COVID-19. The CDR3 length is 16 residues. The V and J ends lost 2 bases and 3 bases, in that order; junction bases with no gene match: 9. Germline V gene sequence: CDR1 SGHRS, CDR2 YFSETQ. Recovered status in Cohort 3 required two negative PCRs, clearance, or symptom resolution. Generated by immunoSEQ multiplex PCR, the TCRdb table keeps only in-frame clones and is missing some. This sample has approximately 250,000 clones, with approximately 90% found just once. The origin of this receptor is a woman in her 30s who had recovered from COVID-19. The J gene is TRBJ2-5, the V gene TRBV5-1; TRBD2 agrees at 8 bases. The sequenced sample was PBMCs or T cells enriched from blood (not recorded which). CDR3 loop: CASSFFSGKGEETQYF. Written as DNA, the CDR3 is TGCGCCAGCAGCTTTTTTAGCGGGAAGGGGGAAGAGACCCAGTACTTC.